Sequencing of this T cell receptor beta chain was carried out in a study of CD8 T cells in ankylosing spondylitis. Broader study findings: Ankylosing spondylitis blood seemed to carry a telltale TCR beta motif made of about 8 highly homologous variants. Matched ankylosing spondylitis synovial fluid reportedly showed significant enrichment of disease-linked clones.

Trimming cost V 4 bases and J 3 bases; bases outside gene matches: 2. Looked up from germline, CDR1 is LGHDT and CDR2 is YNNKEL (reference sequence). The CDR3 length is 14 residues. Library preparation for TCR beta used quantitative 5'-RACE with molecular barcodes. TCRdb itself ran the 5' RACE reads through MiXCR, one entry per CDR3 protein. The repertoire includes approximately 100,000 distinct CDR3 sequences, around 24% of them detected once, and 9% to 15% sits in the top ten. This clonotype was counted many times. The antigen is unknown. The specimen sequenced was synovial fluid, either unsorted or a sorted T cell fraction (not recorded which). The sequence derives from a male donor with ankylosing spondylitis. The V gene is TRBV3-1, the J gene TRBJ2-3; the match to TRBD2 covers 9 bases. The CDR3 sequence is CASSPGLATDTQYF. In DNA, the CDR3 is TGTGCCAGCAGCCCGGGACTAGCTACAGATACGCAGTATTTT.